This TCR beta chain comes out of a study of Graves' ophthalmopathy and Graves' hyperthyroidism. Study-level points and caveats: Blood also harbored most expanded thyroid clonotypes above 0.001 frequency.

Turning to this clonotype: The antigen remains unidentified.

Transcripts of RNA were the source for amplifying TCR beta CDR3 regions. First-round RT-PCR relied on HTBI primers, and a second-round multiplex PCR came next. TCRdb redid the calling of the multiplex PCR reads with MiXCR, one entry per CDR3 protein. The data contain about 740,000 distinct CDR3 sequences, approximately 40% of them singletons. Per the germline V gene, CDR1 is DFQATT and CDR2 is SNEGSKA (reference sequence). The CDR3 has 15 amino acids. Trimming took off 1 base at V and 3 bases at J, with 16 bases between the two ends. V usage is TRBV20-1 and J usage is TRBJ2-7; tentatively, D is TRBD2 (6 bases). Sequencing used peripheral blood. This clonotype was obtained from an adult man with Graves' ophthalmopathy. CDR3 nucleotides: TGCAGTGCTAGAGGTCGACCTGTGGGGGGCTACGAGCAGTACTTC. Translating gives CSARGRPVGGYEQYF.